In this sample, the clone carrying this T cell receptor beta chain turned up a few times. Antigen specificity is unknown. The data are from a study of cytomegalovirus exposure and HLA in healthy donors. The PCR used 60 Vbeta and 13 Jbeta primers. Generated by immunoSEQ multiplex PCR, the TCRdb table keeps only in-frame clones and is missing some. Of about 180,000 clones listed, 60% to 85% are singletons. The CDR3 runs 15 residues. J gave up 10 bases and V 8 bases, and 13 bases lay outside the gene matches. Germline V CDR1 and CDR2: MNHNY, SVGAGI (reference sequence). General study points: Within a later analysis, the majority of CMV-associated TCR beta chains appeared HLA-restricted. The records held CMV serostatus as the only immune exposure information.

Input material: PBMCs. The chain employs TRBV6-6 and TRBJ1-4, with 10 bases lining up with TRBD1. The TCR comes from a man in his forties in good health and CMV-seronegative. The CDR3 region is CASSYQETGGGKLFF. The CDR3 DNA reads TGTGCCAGCTCTTACCAGGAGACAGGGGGCGGAAAACTGTTTTTT.